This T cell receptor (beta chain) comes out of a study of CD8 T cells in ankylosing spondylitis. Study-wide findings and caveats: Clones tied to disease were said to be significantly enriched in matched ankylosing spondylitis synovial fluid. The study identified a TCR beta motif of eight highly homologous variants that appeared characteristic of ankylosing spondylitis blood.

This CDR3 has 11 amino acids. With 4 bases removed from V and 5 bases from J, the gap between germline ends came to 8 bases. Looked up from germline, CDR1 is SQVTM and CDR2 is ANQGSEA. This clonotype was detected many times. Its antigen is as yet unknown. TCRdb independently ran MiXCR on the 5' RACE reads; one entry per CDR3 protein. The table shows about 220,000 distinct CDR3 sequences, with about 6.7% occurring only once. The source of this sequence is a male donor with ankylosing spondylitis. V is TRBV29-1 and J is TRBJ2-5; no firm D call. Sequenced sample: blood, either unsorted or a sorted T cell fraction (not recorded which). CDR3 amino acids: CSVGLVETQYF. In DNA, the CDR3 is TGCAGCGTTGGACTGGTGGAGACCCAGTACTTC.